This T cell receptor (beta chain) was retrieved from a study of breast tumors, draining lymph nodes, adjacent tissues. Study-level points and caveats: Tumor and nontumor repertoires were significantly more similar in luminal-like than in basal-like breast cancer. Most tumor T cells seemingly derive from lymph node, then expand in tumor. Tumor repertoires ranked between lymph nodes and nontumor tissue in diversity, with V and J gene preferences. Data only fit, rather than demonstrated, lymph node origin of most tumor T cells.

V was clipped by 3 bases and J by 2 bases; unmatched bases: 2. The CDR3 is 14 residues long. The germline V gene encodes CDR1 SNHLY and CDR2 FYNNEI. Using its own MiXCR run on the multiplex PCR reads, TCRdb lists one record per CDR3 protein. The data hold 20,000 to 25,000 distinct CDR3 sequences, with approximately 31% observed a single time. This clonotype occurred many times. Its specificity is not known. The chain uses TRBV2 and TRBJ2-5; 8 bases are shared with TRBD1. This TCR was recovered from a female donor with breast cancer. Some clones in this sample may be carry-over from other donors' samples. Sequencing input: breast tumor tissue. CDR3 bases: TGTGCCAGCAGTGACCGGACAGGGCAAGAGACCCAGTACTTC. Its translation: CASSDRTGQETQYF.